Detailed here is one T cell receptor (beta chain). This receptor's antigen is unknown. There are no base qualities to consult, and no much larger clone falls within one base. The data were obtained in a study of CD8+ T cells in alopecia areata (dated by TCRdb to 2016 to 2018). For the study in its entirety: In both human patients and the C3H/HeJ mouse model, the study applied high-throughput TCRbeta sequencing to look at T cell clonal expansion in alopecia areata. RNA was extracted with the PAXgene miRNA kit for fixed scalp, the miRNeasy kit for PBMCs, and the RNeasy kit for mouse skin. Clonality in the scalp was compared among normal scalp (n=4), patchy alopecia areata scalp (n=8), and alopecia totalis/universalis scalp (n=8). In humans, TCRbeta sequencing was performed on scalp tissue and on sorted CD4+ and CD8+ peripheral blood T cells from healthy controls and from patients with patchy or totalis/universalis alopecia areata. TCRbeta CDR3 regions were amplified by immunoSEQ multiplex PCR with 35 Vbeta forward and 13 Jbeta reverse primers.

The study at large found these results: Compared with mice, TCR sequences shared between patients were less clear, possibly partly because of HLA diversity across the patient population. Compared with normal scalp, lesional scalp had higher clonality and more expanded CD8+ clones, particularly in alopecia totalis/universalis, a pattern that suggests antigenic drive. Scalp TCR repertoire analysis is complicated because resident alphabeta T cells in normal human skin are also sequenced, whereas mouse skin is dominated by gammadelta T cells.

Lesional scalp punch biopsies and peripheral blood were collected from alopecia areata patients. PBMCs were isolated by density centrifugation and stained for CD3, CD4 and CD8, and CD4+ and CD8+ T cells were sorted on a FACSAria. As part of a multicenter biomarker study, untreated alopecia areata patients were recruited. For roughly five biomarker-study patients, blood CD8+ T cells were further sorted into NKG2D-low and NKG2D-high fractions. The method was the immunoSEQ multiplex PCR assay. RNA was extracted from all samples and reverse transcribed into cDNA as template for TCR sequencing. First-strand cDNA was synthesized using SuperScript III with a 2:1 mix of oligo-dT and random hexamers. A synthetic immune receptor repertoire was used to measure amplification bias, and any remaining bias was corrected computationally. In the original analysis: Raw reads were preprocessed to remove errors, and CDR3 was defined according to IMGT conventions as the region from the conserved cysteine to phenylalanine. To get clonality, Shannon entropy was normalized by log2 of the number of productive unique TCRs and the result was subtracted from 1. Scalp TCRbeta sequences were cross-referenced with sorted blood CD4 and CD8 repertoires so that the CD4 or CD8 identity of scalp clones could be inferred. TCRdb carries this immuneACCESS record with in-frame sequences only. Its versions omit some clonotypes, under half of them owing to an unresolved V gene in the studies checked, with the rest unexplained. V, J and clone size are taken as reported in that table, and D and trimming were inferred from the DNA itself. The table for this sample lists about 64,000 clones; roughly 40% of them were counted only once. Just over 50% of the sample lies in the top ten.

V is pared back by 7 bases and J by 1 base, with 14 bases lying between the germline termini. Including the terminal cysteine and phenylalanine, the CDR3 comprises 14 residues. Only the CDR3 region is kept as DNA, spanning 42 bases read in frame from base 1. CDR1 is given as SGHRS and CDR2 as YFSETQ, both from the germline V gene. The source material was NKG2D-low CD8+ T cells sorted from blood. What this sample's cell subset or site label stands for: sorted CD8+ NKG2D-low blood T cells. The source of this sequence is a human donor with alopecia areata. Here the chain combines TRBV5-1 and TRBJ1-1; the D segment cannot be called with confidence. The base sequence is TGCGCCAGCTCGCTTTGGGCAGAGAACACTGAAGCTTTCTTT. Its translation is CASSLWAENTEAFF. Outside the CDR3, residues come from the reference TRBV5-1 and TRBJ1-1 proteins, so the full variable domain is: KAGVTQTPRYLIKTRGQQVTLSCSPISGHRSVSWYQQTPGQGLQFLFEYFSETQRNKGNFPGRFSGRQFSNSRSEMNVSTLELGDSALYLCASSLWAENTEAFFGQGTRLTVV.